This T cell receptor (beta chain) originates from a study of identical twins. General study points: The study reached conclusions through statistical analysis that was cross-sectional, not following the same donors.

The V and J ends lost 5 bases and 1 base, in that order; junction bases with no gene match: 4. The CDR3 contains 14 residues. Germline-derived CDR1 and CDR2 are MNHEY and SMNVEV (reference sequence). This clonotype was seen ten or more times. The antigen is not known. In TCRdb, the 5' RACE reads were re-called with MiXCR into one record per CDR3 protein. This sample has fewer than 450,000 distinct CDR3 sequences, with approximately 9.1% found just once. The origin of this receptor is a woman between 50 and 59 years old in good health. Source material: naive T cells sorted from blood. The V call is TRBV27, the J call TRBJ1-1, with 7 bases matching TRBD1. The CDR3 spells CASSLQGRNTEAFF. CDR3 sequence (DNA): TGTGCCAGCAGTCTACAGGGGCGGAACACTGAAGCTTTCTTT.